Listed below are T cell receptor beta chains from one sample, sequenced in a study of blood T cell repertoires in COVID-19. The table came from immunoSEQ multiplex PCR; TCRdb's copy has only in-frame clones and leaves some out. Of 400,000 or so clones detected, roughly 86% appear once; the ten largest clones hold 2% to 2.5%. What was sequenced was PBMCs or T cells enriched from blood (not recorded which). The receptors derive from a woman aged 40 to 55 with acute COVID-19. Each CDR3 is given with its conserved first and last residue. Each record gives: J gene, V gene, D gene, clone size, CDR3 protein, CDR3 DNA. The D gene is left open where the match is weak. Part of the rows lack a size; the others show once, few, many or a class for expanded clones.

TRBJ2-5 TRBV7-6 TRBD2 few CASSLRLAGSNGETQYF TGTGCCAGCAGCCTCAGACTAGCGGGGTCTAACGGGGAGACCCAGTACTTC
TRBJ1-1 TRBV2 TRBD1 . CASSQESGGNTEAFF TGTGCCAGCAGTCAAGAATCAGGGGGAAACACTGAAGCTTTCTTT
TRBJ2-2 TRBV9 TRBD1 . CASSVDPGQGFYAGELFF TGTGCCAGCAGCGTAGATCCGGGACAGGGGTTTTACGCCGGGGAGCTGTTTTTT
TRBJ2-7 TRBV6-5 . . CASRKQGFRNEQYF TGTGCCAGCAGAAAACAGGGATTCCGGAACGAGCAGTACTTC
TRBJ1-1 TRBV11-2 TRBD1 . CASSQWDRLSEAFF TGTGCCAGCAGCCAGTGGGACAGGCTCTCTGAAGCTTTCTTT
TRBJ1-1 TRBV9 TRBD1 . CASTKWDSNTEAFF TGTGCCAGCACTAAATGGGACAGTAACACTGAAGCTTTCTTT
TRBJ1-1 TRBV5-1 TRBD1 . CASSGRQGMNTEAFF TGCGCCAGCAGCGGGAGACAGGGGATGAACACTGAAGCTTTCTTT
TRBJ2-5 TRBV7-7 TRBD2 . CASSALGGGETQYF TGTGCCAGCAGCGCCTTGGGGGGGGGAGAGACCCAGTACTTC
TRBJ1-4 TRBV20-1 . . CSAPRGEKLFF TGCAGTGCCCCTCGGGGGGAAAAACTGTTTTTT
TRBJ1-6 TRBV3-1/TRBV3-2 TRBD1 . CASSQGDRDNSPLHF TGTGCCAGCAGCCAAGGGGACAGAGATAATTCACCCCTCCACTTT
TRBJ2-7 TRBV4-1 TRBD1 few CASSQADRGSYEQYF TGCGCCAGCAGCCAAGCGGACAGGGGCTCCTACGAGCAGTACTTC
TRBJ1-2 TRBV5-1 TRBD1 . CASSLPGQGYGYTF TGCGCCAGCAGCCTACCGGGACAGGGATATGGCTACACCTTC
TRBJ2-3 TRBV3-1/TRBV3-2 . . CASSQDSYGDTQYF TGTGCCAGCAGCCAAGATTCCTACGGAGATACGCAGTATTTT
TRBJ2-7 TRBV30 . . CAWSAVEQYF TGTGCCTGGAGTGCCGTCGAGCAGTACTTC
TRBJ1-1 TRBV3-1/TRBV3-2 . . CASSRDITMNTEAFF TGTGCCAGCAGCCGGGACATAACAATGAACACTGAAGCTTTCTTT
TRBJ1-5 TRBV3-1/TRBV3-2 TRBD1 . CASSPKDRVGDQPQHF TGTGCCAGCAGCCCTAAAGACAGGGTCGGCGATCAGCCCCAGCATTTT
TRBJ2-1 TRBV6-5 TRBD1 . CASSRDSLYNEQFF TGTGCCAGCAGTCGGGACAGCCTCTACAATGAGCAGTTCTTC
TRBJ2-7 TRBV5-4 TRBD1 . CASSSNRGSYEQYF TGTGCCAGCAGCTCTAACAGGGGCTCCTACGAGCAGTACTTC
TRBJ1-1 TRBV30 TRBD1 . CAWSATGGAFF TGTGCCTGGAGTGCGACAGGGGGAGCTTTCTTT
TRBJ2-2 TRBV27 TRBD1 . CASSPGTGPTGELFF TGTGCCAGCAGTCCCGGGACAGGACCGACCGGGGAGCTGTTTTTT
TRBJ2-1 TRBV11-3 . . CASRLTDYNEQFF TGTGCCAGCAGATTGACAGATTACAATGAGCAGTTCTTC
TRBJ2-7 TRBV27 . . CASSLTSGGEQYF TGTGCCAGCAGTTTAACGTCGGGTGGCGAGCAGTACTTC
TRBJ2-7 TRBV27 TRBD2 . CASSWDAGGRYEQYF TGTGCCAGCAGTTGGGACGCGGGAGGACGCTACGAGCAGTACTTC
TRBJ1-1 TRBV5-1 . . CASSEVRGEGAEAFF TGCGCCAGCAGCGAGGTACGGGGTGAGGGGGCTGAAGCTTTCTTT
TRBJ1-2 TRBV6-1 . . CASSERQGLYGYTF TGTGCCAGCAGTGAAAGGCAGGGACTGTATGGCTACACCTTC
TRBJ2-2 TRBV2 TRBD2 . CASSESSGITGELFF TGTGCCAGCAGTGAGTCTAGCGGGATCACCGGGGAGCTGTTTTTT
TRBJ1-6 TRBV5-8 . . CASSLDSTGGNSPLHF TGTGCCAGCAGCTTGGATTCGACAGGCGGTAATTCACCCCTCCACTTT
TRBJ1-3 TRBV30 . . CAWSAQGRPSSGNTIYF TGTGCCTGGAGTGCCCAGGGCAGGCCAAGCTCTGGAAACACCATATATTTT
TRBJ2-7 TRBV5-4 . . CASSWDSYEQYF TGTGCCAGCAGCTGGGACTCGTACGAGCAGTACTTC
TRBJ2-1 TRBV7-2 TRBD2 once CASSLVAGSSYNEQFF TGTGCCAGCAGCTTAGTAGCGGGTAGCTCCTACAATGAGCAGTTCTTC
TRBJ1-1 TRBV3-1/TRBV3-2 TRBD1 . CASSLGDRAAFF TGTGCCAGCAGCCTGGGGGACAGGGCCGCTTTCTTT
TRBJ1-5 TRBV5-1 TRBD1 . CATDGGGLSNQPQHF TGCGCCACCGATGGAGGGGGCCTTAGCAATCAGCCCCAGCATTTT
TRBJ1-2 TRBV7-9 . . CASSFFSPGILYGYTF TGTGCCAGCAGCTTTTTCTCCCCCGGGATCCTCTATGGCTACACCTTC
TRBJ2-2 TRBV4-1 . . CASSQTGAPDTGELFF TGCGCCAGCAGCCAGACAGGTGCGCCGGACACCGGGGAGCTGTTTTTT
TRBJ2-5 TRBV9 . . CASSVGGGGGETQYF TGTGCCAGCAGCGTAGGAGGCGGTGGGGGCGAGACCCAGTACTTC
TRBJ2-3 TRBV5-1 TRBD2 . CASSLAGEGLAGGPLDTQYF TGCGCCAGCAGCTTGGCCGGTGAGGGACTAGCGGGGGGGCCGTTAGATACGCAGTATTTT
TRBJ1-2 TRBV5-1 . . CASFAPGGLYGYTF TGCGCCAGTTTCGCACCCGGGGGGCTCTATGGCTACACCTTC
TRBJ2-3 TRBV3-1/TRBV3-2 TRBD2 . CASSQDRSGGAADTQYF TGTGCCAGCAGCCAAGATCGATCGGGGGGGGCCGCAGATACGCAGTATTTT
TRBJ1-1 TRBV7-9 . . CASERGSDTEAFF TGTGCCAGCGAAAGGGGGTCGGACACTGAAGCTTTCTTT
TRBJ2-3 TRBV5-6 TRBD2 . CASSFGGSTDTQYF TGTGCCAGCAGCTTCGGGGGGTCCACAGATACGCAGTATTTT
TRBJ2-5 TRBV19 . . CASSISGKETQYF TGTGCCAGTAGTATATCCGGGAAAGAGACCCAGTACTTC
TRBJ2-2 TRBV11-2 . . CASSLRTENTGELFF TGTGCCAGCAGCTTAAGGACAGAAAACACCGGGGAGCTGTTTTTT
TRBJ2-7 TRBV7-9 . . CASSLAGRRDEQYF TGTGCCAGCAGCTTAGCAGGAAGGAGGGACGAGCAGTACTTC
TRBJ1-6 TRBV5-6 . . CASSFLGEGSPLHF TGTGCCAGCAGCTTTCTCGGGGAAGGTTCACCCCTCCACTTT
TRBJ1-2 TRBV18 . once CASSPSGPGYTF TGTGCCAGCTCACCGTCAGGGCCCGGCTACACCTTC
TRBJ2-1 TRBV6-5 TRBD1 . CASSRTGGEQFF TGTGCCAGCAGTAGGACAGGGGGTGAGCAGTTCTTC
TRBJ1-1 TRBV7-9 . . CASSPTGLGEAFF TGTGCCAGCAGCCCAACAGGGTTAGGGGAAGCTTTCTTT
TRBJ2-1 TRBV24-1 TRBD2 . CATSDPSGGDPYNEQFF TGTGCCACCAGTGACCCGAGCGGGGGGGATCCCTACAATGAGCAGTTCTTC
TRBJ1-1 TRBV15 . . CATSRDLSDTEAFF TGTGCCACCAGCAGAGATTTGAGTGACACTGAAGCTTTCTTT
TRBJ1-2 TRBV18 . . CASSPAVQNYGYTF TGTGCCAGCTCACCGGCAGTCCAAAACTATGGCTACACCTTC
TRBJ1-5 TRBV12-3/TRBV12-4 . . CASSFKGDQPQHF TGTGCCAGCAGTTTTAAGGGAGATCAGCCCCAGCATTTT
TRBJ1-6 TRBV7-9 . . CASRQGPNSPLHF TGTGCCAGCAGGCAGGGCCCAAATTCACCCCTCCACTTT
TRBJ2-6 TRBV7-9 . . CASSLAPGANVLTF TGTGCCAGCAGCTTAGCCCCAGGGGCCAACGTCCTGACTTTC
TRBJ1-1 TRBV5-4 TRBD1 . CASSLGDRGPNTEAFF TGTGCCAGCAGCTTAGGAGACAGGGGACCAAACACTGAAGCTTTCTTT
TRBJ2-7 TRBV9 . . CASSVGISPYEQYF TGTGCCAGCAGCGTCGGGATATCTCCCTACGAGCAGTACTTC
TRBJ2-1 TRBV24-1 . . CATSDLADNEQFF TGTGCCACCAGTGATTTGGCGGACAATGAGCAGTTCTTC
TRBJ2-7 TRBV10-3 TRBD2 . CAISGGAGYEQYF TGTGCCATCAGCGGGGGGGCCGGGTACGAGCAGTACTTC